Detailed here is one T cell receptor (beta chain). Its antigen remains unknown. The sample originates from a study of T cells in Graves' hyperthyroidism and ophthalmopathy. TCR beta CDR3 region amplification was performed from RNA transcripts. The HTBI primer set served for first-round RT-PCR of the TCR CDR3. TCRdb fed the multiplex PCR reads into MiXCR, producing one record per CDR3 protein. The table has 350,000 to 450,000 distinct CDR3 sequences, around 15% seen once. The germline gives CDR1 SQVTM, CDR2 ANQGSEA. J was trimmed by 7 bases and V by 3 bases; bases with no gene match: 13. The CDR3 runs to 15 residues. Study-wide findings and caveats: Separation of ophthalmopathy from stable hyperthyroidism was achieved by a 13 V-J model.

The study included ophthalmopathy patients with Clinical Activity Score at least 3, NOSPECS grade at least 4 and duration under 3 months. Uncontrolled infection, other autoimmune disease, pregnancy and lactation each barred patients from inclusion. J is TRBJ2-7 and V is TRBV29-1; 9 bases are shared with TRBD1. Sequenced sample: blood. The clonotype was recovered from a man aged 50 to 60 with Graves' ophthalmopathy. The CDR3 bases are TGCAGCGTTGAGGTTGCGGGACAGGGTATGAGGGAGCAGTACTTC. Translation gives CSVEVAGQGMREQYF.